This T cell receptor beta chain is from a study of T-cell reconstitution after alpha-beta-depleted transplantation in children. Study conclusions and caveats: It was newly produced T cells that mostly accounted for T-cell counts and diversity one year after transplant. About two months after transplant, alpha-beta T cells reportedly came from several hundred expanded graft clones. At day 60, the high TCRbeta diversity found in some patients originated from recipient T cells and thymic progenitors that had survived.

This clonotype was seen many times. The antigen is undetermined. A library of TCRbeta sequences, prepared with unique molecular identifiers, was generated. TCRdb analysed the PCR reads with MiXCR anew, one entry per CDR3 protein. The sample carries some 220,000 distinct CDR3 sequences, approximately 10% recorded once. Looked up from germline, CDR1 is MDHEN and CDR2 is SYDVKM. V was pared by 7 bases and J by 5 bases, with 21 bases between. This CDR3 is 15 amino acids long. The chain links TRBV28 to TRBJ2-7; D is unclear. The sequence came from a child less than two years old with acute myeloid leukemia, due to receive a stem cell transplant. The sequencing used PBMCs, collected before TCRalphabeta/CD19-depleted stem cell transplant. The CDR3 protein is CASTLSGTRADEQYF. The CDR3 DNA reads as TGTGCCAGCACCTTATCCGGAACCCGGGCCGACGAGCAGTACTTC.